This T cell receptor (beta chain) was recorded in a study of shared clonotypes between healthy human individuals. Naive CD8 cells lacked CD45RO and underwent positive selection for CCR7, leaving out terminally differentiated effector memory CD45RA+ cells. The CDR3 is 12 amino acids. V was clipped by 3 bases and J by 4 bases, with 9 bases between them. CDR1 is SQVTM, CDR2 ANQGSEA, per germline. Some clones are missing from TCRdb's copy, which holds only in-frame ones; the method was immunoSEQ multiplex PCR. Of over 2,000,000 clones in the sample, about 93% were seen once. The TCR sequence derives from a man aged 18 to 30 in good health. Some clones in this sample may be carry-over from other donors' samples. V usage is TRBV29-1 and J usage is TRBJ1-2; possible D gene TRBD1, 5 bases. Sequencing was carried out using naive CD8+ T cells from PBMCs. The CDR3 DNA sequence: TGCAGCGTTGAGGCAGGGCTCTATGGCTACACCTTC. Its translation: CSVEAGLYGYTF.